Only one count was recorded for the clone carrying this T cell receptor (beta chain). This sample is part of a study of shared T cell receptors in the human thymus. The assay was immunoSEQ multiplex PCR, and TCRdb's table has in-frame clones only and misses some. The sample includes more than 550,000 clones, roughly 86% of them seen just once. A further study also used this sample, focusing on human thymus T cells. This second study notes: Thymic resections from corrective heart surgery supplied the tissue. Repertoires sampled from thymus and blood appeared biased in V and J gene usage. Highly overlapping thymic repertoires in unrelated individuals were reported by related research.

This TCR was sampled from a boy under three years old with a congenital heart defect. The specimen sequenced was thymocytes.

The CDR3 here is CASSWPGTSHTGELFF. The CDR3 bases are TGTGCCAGCAGCTGGCCCGGGACTAGCCACACCGGGGAGCTGTTTTTT. The chain recombines TRBV28 with TRBJ2-2, with 9 bases that match TRBD2. This CDR3 spans 16 amino acids. CDR1 is MDHEN, CDR2 SYDVKM, per germline. V was pared by 6 bases and J by 3 bases, with 8 bases of the junction left unmatched.